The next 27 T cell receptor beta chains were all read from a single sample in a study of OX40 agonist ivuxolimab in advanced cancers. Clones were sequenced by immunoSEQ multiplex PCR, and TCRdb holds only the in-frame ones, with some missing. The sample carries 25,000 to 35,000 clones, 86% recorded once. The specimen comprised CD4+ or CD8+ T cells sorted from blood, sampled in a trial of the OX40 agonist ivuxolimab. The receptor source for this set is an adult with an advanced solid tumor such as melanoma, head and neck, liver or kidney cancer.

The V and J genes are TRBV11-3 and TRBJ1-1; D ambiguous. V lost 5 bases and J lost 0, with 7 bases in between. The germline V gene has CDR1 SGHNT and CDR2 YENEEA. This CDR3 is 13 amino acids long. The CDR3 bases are TGTGCCAGCAGCCTAGGAGTGAACACTGAAGCTTTCTTT. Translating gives CASSLGVNTEAFF.

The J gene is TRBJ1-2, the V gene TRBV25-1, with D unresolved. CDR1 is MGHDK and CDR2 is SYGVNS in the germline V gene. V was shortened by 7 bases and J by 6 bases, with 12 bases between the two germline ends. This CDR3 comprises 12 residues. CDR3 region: CASTGGRDGYTF. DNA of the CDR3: TGTGCCAGCACGGGCGGTCGGGATGGCTACACCTTC.

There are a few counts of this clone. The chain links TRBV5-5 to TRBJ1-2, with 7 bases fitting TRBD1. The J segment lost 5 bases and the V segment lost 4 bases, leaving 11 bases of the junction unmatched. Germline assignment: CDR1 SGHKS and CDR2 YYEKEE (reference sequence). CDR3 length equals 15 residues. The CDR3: CASSIGTDGWYGYTF. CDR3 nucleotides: TGTGCCAGCAGCATTGGGACAGATGGGTGGTATGGCTACACCTTC.

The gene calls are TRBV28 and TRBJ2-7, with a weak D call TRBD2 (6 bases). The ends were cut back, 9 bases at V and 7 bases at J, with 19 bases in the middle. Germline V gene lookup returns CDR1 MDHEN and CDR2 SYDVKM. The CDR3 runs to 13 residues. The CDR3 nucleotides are TGTGCCAGTAAGATGGGAGGTATTTGGGAGCAGTACTTC. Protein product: CASKMGGIWEQYF.

In DNA, the CDR3 is TGTGCCAGCAGCGTCGGTGGGGGGAACACCGGGGAGCTGTTTTTT. It codes for CASSVGGGNTGELFF. The chain joins TRBV9 to TRBJ2-2; D is perhaps TRBD1 or TRBD2 (5 bases each). The V end was cut by 2 bases, the J end by 1 base, with 9 bases between. Germline assignment: CDR1 SGDLS and CDR2 YYNGEE. This CDR3 spans 15 amino acids.

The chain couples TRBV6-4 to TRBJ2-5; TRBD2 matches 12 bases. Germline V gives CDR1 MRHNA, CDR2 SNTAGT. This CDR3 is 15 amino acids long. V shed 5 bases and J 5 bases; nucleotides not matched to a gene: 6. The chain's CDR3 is CASSRLAGEGETQYF. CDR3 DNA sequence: TGTGCCAGCAGTCGACTAGCGGGAGAAGGGGAGACCCAGTACTTC.

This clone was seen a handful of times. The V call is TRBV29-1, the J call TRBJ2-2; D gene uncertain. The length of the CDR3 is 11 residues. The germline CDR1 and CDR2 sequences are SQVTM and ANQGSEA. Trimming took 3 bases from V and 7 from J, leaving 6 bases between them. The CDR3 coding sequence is TGCAGCGTTGATACCGACGGGGAGCTGTTTTTT. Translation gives CSVDTDGELFF.

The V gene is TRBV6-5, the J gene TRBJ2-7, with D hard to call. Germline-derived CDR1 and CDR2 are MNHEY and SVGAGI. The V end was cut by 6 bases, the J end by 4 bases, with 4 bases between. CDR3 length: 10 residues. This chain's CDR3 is CASSDYEQYF. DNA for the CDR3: TGTGCCAGCAGCGATTACGAGCAGTACTTC.

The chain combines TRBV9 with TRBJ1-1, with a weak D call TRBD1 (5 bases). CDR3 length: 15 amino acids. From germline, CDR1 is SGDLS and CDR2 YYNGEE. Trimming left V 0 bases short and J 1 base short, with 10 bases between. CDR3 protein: CASSVGKGRNTEAFF. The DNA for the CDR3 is TGTGCCAGCAGCGTAGGTAAGGGGAGGAACACTGAAGCTTTCTTT. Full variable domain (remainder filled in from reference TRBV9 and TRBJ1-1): DSGVTQTPKHLITATGQRVTLRCSPRSGDLSVYWYQQSLDQGLQFLIQYYNGEERAKGNILERFSAQQFPDLHSELNLSSLELGDSALYFCASSVGKGRNTEAFFGQGTRLTVV.

The CDR3 DNA is TGCGCCAGCAGCCAAGATACGGTCAGGGCGGCCCAGTACTTC. This encodes CASSQDTVRAAQYF. J is TRBJ2-5 and V is TRBV4-3; D perhaps matches TRBD1 (5 bases). The CDR3 runs 14 residues. The germline V and J ends were trimmed by 0 bases and 9 bases, with 14 bases remaining between them. CDR1 and CDR2 (germline): LGHNA, YSLEER.

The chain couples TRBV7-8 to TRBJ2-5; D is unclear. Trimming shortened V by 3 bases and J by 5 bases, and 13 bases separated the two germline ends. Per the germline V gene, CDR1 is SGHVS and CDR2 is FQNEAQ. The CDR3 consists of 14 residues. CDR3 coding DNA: TGTGCCAGCAGCTTGCCACAGTCGAGGGAGACCCAGTACTTC. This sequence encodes CASSLPQSRETQYF.

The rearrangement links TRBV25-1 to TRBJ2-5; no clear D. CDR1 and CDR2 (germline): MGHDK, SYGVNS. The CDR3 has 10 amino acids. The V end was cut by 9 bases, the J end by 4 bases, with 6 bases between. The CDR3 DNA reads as TGTGCCAGTTATGGAGAGACCCAGTACTTC. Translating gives CASYGETQYF.

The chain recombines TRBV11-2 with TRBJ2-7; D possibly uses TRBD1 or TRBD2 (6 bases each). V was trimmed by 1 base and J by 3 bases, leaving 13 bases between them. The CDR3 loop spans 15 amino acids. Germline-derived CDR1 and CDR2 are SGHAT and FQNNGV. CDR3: CASSLASGDIYEQYF. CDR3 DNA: TGTGCCAGCAGCTTAGCGTCGGGGGACATCTACGAGCAGTACTTC.

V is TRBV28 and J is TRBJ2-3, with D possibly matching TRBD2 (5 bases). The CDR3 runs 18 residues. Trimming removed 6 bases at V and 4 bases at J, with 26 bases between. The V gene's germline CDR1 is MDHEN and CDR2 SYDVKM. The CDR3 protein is CASRRPGMGVGRPDTQYF. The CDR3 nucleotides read TGTGCCAGCAGGCGACCGGGGATGGGCGTAGGCAGACCAGATACGCAGTATTTT.

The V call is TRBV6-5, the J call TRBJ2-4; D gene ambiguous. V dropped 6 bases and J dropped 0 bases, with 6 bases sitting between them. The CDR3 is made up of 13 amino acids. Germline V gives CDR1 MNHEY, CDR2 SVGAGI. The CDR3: CASREGAKNIQYF. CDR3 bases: TGTGCCAGCAGGGAAGGAGCCAAAAACATTCAGTACTTC.

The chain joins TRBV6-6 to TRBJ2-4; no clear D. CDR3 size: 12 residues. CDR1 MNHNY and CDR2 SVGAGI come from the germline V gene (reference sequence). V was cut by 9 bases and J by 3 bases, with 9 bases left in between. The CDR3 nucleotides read TGTGCCAGTGTCAACGTCAAAAACATTCAGTACTTC. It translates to CASVNVKNIQYF.

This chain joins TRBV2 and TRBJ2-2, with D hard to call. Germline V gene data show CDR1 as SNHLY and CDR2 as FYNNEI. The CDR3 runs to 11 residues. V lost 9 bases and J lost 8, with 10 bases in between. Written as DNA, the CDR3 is TGTGCCAGTAAGGTACTTGGGGAGCTGTTTTTT. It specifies CASKVLGELFF.

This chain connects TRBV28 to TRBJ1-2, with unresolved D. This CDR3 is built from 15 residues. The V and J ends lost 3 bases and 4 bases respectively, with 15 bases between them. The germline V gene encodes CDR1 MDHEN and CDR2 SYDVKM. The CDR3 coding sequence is TGTGCCAGCAGTTTTCGGGTCCTCGATTTCTATGGCTACACCTTC. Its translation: CASSFRVLDFYGYTF.

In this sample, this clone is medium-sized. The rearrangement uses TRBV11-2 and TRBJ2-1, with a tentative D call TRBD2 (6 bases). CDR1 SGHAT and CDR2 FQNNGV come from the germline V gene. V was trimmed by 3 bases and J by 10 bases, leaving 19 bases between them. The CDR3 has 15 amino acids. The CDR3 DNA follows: TGTGCCAGCAGCTTGGGGACTCCCAATTCGCCCGAGCAGTTCTTC. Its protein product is CASSLGTPNSPEQFF.

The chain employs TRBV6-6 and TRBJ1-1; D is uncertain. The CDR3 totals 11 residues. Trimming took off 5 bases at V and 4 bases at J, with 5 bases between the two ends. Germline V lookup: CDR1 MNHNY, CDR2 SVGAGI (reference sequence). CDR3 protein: CASSIRTEAFF. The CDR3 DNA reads TGTGCCAGCAGTATACGCACTGAAGCTTTCTTT.

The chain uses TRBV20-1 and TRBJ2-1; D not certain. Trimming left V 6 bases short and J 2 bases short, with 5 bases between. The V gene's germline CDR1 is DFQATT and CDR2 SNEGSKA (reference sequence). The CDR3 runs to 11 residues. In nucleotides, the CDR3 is TGCAGTGCGATGACCTACAATGAGCAGTTCTTC. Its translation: CSAMTYNEQFF.

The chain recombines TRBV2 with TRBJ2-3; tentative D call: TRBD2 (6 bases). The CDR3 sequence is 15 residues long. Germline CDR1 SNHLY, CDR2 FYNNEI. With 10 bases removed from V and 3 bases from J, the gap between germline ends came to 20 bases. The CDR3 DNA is TGTGCCATCCCCTTGGGGGGTACTAAGACAGATACGCAGTATTTT. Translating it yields CAIPLGGTKTDTQYF. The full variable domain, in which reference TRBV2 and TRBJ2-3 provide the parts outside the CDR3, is EPEVTQTPSHQVTQMGQEVILRCVPISNHLYFYWYRQILGQKVEFLVSFYNNEISEKSEIFDDQFSVERPDGSNFTLKIRSTKLEDSAMYFCAIPLGGTKTDTQYFGPGTRLTVL.

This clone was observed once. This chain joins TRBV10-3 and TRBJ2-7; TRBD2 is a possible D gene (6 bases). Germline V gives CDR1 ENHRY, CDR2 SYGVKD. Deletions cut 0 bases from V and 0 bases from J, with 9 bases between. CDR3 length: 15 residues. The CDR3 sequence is CAISESGSGSYEQYF. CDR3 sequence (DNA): TGTGCCATCAGTGAGTCGGGTAGCGGCTCCTACGAGCAGTACTTC.

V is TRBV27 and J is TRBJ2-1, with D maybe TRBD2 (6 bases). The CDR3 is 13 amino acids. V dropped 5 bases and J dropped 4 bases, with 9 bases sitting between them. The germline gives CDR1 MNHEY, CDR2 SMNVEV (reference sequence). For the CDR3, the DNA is TGTGCCAGCAGTGAGACTAGTTACAATGAGCAGTTCTTC. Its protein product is CASSETSYNEQFF.

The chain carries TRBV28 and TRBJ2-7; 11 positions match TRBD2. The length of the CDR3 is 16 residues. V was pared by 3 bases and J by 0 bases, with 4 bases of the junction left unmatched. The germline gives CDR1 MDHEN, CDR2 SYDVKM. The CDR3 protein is CASSFETSGISYEQYF. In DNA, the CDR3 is TGTGCCAGCAGTTTCGAGACTAGCGGGATCTCCTACGAGCAGTACTTC.

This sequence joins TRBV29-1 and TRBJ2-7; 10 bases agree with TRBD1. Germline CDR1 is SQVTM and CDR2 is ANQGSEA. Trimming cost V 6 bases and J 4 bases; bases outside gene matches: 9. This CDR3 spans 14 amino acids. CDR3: CSVLGDRGLYEQYF. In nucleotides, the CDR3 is TGCAGCGTGCTGGGGGACAGGGGACTTTACGAGCAGTACTTC.

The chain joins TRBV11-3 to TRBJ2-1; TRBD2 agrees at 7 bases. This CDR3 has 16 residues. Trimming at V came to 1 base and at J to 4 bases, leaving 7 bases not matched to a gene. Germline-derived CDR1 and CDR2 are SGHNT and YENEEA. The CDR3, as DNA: TGTGCCAGCAGCTTAGCCAGCGGGAAGACTTACAATGAGCAGTTCTTC. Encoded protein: CASSLASGKTYNEQFF. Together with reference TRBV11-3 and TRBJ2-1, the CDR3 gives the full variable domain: EAGVVQSPRYKIIEKKQPVAFWCNPISGHNTLYWYLQNLGQGPELLIRYENEEAVDDSQLPKDRFSAERLKGVDSTLKIQPAELGDSAVYLCASSLASGKTYNEQFFGPGTRLTVL.